This T cell receptor beta chain is from a study of OX40 agonist ivuxolimab in advanced cancers. General observations from the study: The 0.1-3.0 mg/kg partial responders had among the lowest clonal expansion. Certain nonresponding patients likewise had low normalized T-cell clonal expansion.

This table comes from immunoSEQ multiplex PCR, and its TCRdb copy is limited to in-frame clones, with some not included. The sample shows 55,000 or so clones, 75% to 90% of them seen only once. As to this clone: No antigen is known for it.

This CDR3 comprises 15 residues. Trimming removed 5 bases from V and 4 bases from J; junction bases left unmatched: 4. CDR1 and CDR2 from the germline V gene are SGHTA and FQGTGA. Sampling times: baseline, cycle 4 day 1, cycle 7 day 1. Sample: CD4+ or CD8+ T cells sorted from blood, taken in a trial of the OX40 agonist ivuxolimab. The gene calls are TRBV7-3 and TRBJ1-6, with 8 bases fitting TRBD1. The sequence was collected from an adult with an advanced solid tumor such as melanoma, head and neck, liver or kidney cancer. CDR3 sequence: CASSEGQAYNSPLHF. The CDR3 bases are TGTGCCAGCAGCGAGGGACAGGCGTATAATTCACCCCTCCACTTT.